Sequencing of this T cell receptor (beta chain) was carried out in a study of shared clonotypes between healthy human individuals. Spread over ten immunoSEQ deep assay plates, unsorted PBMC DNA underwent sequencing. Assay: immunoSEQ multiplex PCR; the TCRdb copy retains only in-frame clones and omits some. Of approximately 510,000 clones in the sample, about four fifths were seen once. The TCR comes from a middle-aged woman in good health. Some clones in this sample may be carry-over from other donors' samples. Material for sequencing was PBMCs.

The CDR3 sequence: CASSASTGAGNTIYF. DNA of the CDR3: TGTGCCAGTAGTGCATCGACAGGGGCTGGAAACACCATATATTTT. The V call is TRBV19, the J call TRBJ1-3; 8 nucleotides line up with TRBD1. The CDR3 spans 15 residues. Germline loops: CDR1 LNHDA, CDR2 SQIVND (reference sequence). V shed 5 bases, J shed 2 bases, and the junction held 5 bases outside the gene matches.